Following are 26 T cell receptor beta chains from one sample sequenced in a study of neurological immune-mediated disorders. Using its own MiXCR run on the 5' RACE reads, TCRdb lists one record per CDR3 protein. In the table there are about 31,000 distinct CDR3 sequences, around 17% of which are singletons. Time point: technical triplicate 3. Sequencing was performed on CD4+ T cells from blood. These receptors were obtained from a female donor with HTLV-1-associated myelopathy (HAM/TSP).

At least ten counts were recorded for this clonotype. This chain uses TRBV7-3 with TRBJ2-3; D remains unclear. Germline V lookup: CDR1 SGHTA, CDR2 FQGTGA. The CDR3 totals 13 residues. V gave up 2 bases and J gave up 1 base, with 4 bases separating them. CDR3 region: CASSLSGTDTQYF. The DNA of the CDR3 is TGTGCCAGCAGCTTATCGGGCACAGATACGCAGTATTTT.

The V call is TRBV5-1, the J call TRBJ2-1, with a possible D match to TRBD2 (6 bases). The CDR3 is 16 residues long. Germline assignment: CDR1 SGHRS and CDR2 YFSETQ. V lost 3 bases and J 6 bases, leaving 19 bases between the germline ends. CDR3 DNA sequence: TGCGCCAGCAGCTGGTTTCAGGGCCGCGGGGCCAATGAGCAGTTCTTC. Translation gives CASSWFQGRGANEQFF.

This clonotype was seen many times. V usage is TRBV20-1 and J usage is TRBJ2-7, with 13 bases matching TRBD2. Germline CDR1 DFQATT, CDR2 SNEGSKA (reference sequence). This CDR3 has 13 residues. J lost 5 bases, V lost 5 bases, and 3 bases had no gene match. CDR3 region: CSAGGTSGNEQYF. CDR3 DNA sequence: TGCAGTGCTGGGGGGACTAGCGGGAACGAGCAGTACTTC.

This clonotype is judged medium-sized (0.01 to 0.1%). This chain links TRBV7-2 with TRBJ2-7; weak D call: TRBD1 (6 bases). Germline V gene data show CDR1 as SGHTA and CDR2 as FQGNSA. CDR3 length: 16 amino acids. V dropped 2 bases and J dropped 6 bases, with 20 bases sitting between them. DNA of the CDR3: TGTGCCAGCAGCTTACCTGGAGCAGGGGTAGGTCTCGAGCAGTACTTC. Its protein is CASSLPGAGVGLEQYF. Full variable domain (remainder filled in from reference TRBV7-2 and TRBJ2-7): GAGVSQSPSNKVTEKGKDVELRCDPISGHTALYWYRQSLGQGLEFLIYFQGNSAPDKSGLPSDRFSAERTGGSVSTLTIQRTQQEDSAVYLCASSLPGAGVGLEQYFGPGTRLTVT.

This clonotype appeared many times. The chain recombines TRBV7-9 with TRBJ2-3; D gene uncertain. The CDR3 contains 14 residues. Trimming shortened V by 1 base and J by 0 bases, and 5 bases separated the two germline ends. Germline CDR1 and CDR2: SEHNR and FQNEAQ (reference sequence). The CDR3 loop reads CASSLGSSTDTQYF. The CDR3 bases are TGTGCCAGCAGCTTAGGTAGTAGCACAGATACGCAGTATTTT. The variable domain in full, completed from reference TRBV7-9 and TRBJ2-3, reads DTGVSQNPRHKITKRGQNVTFRCDPISEHNRLYWYRQTLGQGPEFLTYFQNEAQLEKSRLLSDRFSAERPKGSFSTLEIQRTEQGDSAMYLCASSLGSSTDTQYFGPGTRLTVL.

This clonotype was seen many times. V gene TRBV20-1 combines with J gene TRBJ2-3; 11 positions agree with TRBD2. The CDR3 is 15 amino acids. V lost 0 bases, J lost 4 bases, and 3 bases stayed unmatched. CDR1 DFQATT and CDR2 SNEGSKA come from the germline V gene (reference sequence). DNA of the CDR3: TGCAGTGCTAGAGATTTAGCGGGGGGGCCAGATACGCAGTATTTT. Amino acids: CSARDLAGGPDTQYF.

This chain links TRBV4-2 with TRBJ2-4; 8 bases fit TRBD2. The CDR3 loop spans 13 amino acids. V was clipped by 0 bases and J by 15 bases; unmatched bases: 7. CDR1 is LGHNA, CDR2 YNFKEQ, per germline. CDR3 coding DNA: TGTGCCAGCAGCCAAGATTCGGAGCGGGGGCGGTACTTC. It specifies CASSQDSERGRYF.

This clonotype was found many times. J is TRBJ2-1 and V is TRBV5-1; TRBD1 or TRBD2 may be the D gene (5 bases each). The CDR3 is 12 amino acids. Trimming shortened V by 1 base and J by 8 bases, and 7 bases separated the two germline ends. CDR1 is SGHRS and CDR2 is YFSETQ in the germline V gene. CDR3: CASSLQGHEQFF. In DNA, the CDR3 is TGCGCCAGCAGCTTGCAGGGACATGAGCAGTTCTTC.

V usage is TRBV4-2 and J usage is TRBJ2-3, with a possible D match to TRBD1 (6 bases). CDR3 length equals 15 residues. CDR1 LGHNA and CDR2 YNFKEQ come from the germline V gene. Trimming took 0 bases from V and 0 from J, leaving 7 bases between them. CDR3 coding DNA: TGTGCCAGCAGCCAAGACGGACAGAGCACAGATACGCAGTATTTT. This codes for CASSQDGQSTDTQYF.

This clonotype was counted many times. The chain has TRBV19 and TRBJ1-2; perhaps TRBD1 as D (5 bases). Germline V gene lookup returns CDR1 LNHDA and CDR2 SQIVND (reference sequence). The V gene lost 6 bases and the J gene lost 4 bases, with 12 bases spanning the gap. The CDR3 is 13 residues long. The CDR3 DNA reads as TGTGCCAGTAGCCCCACAGGAAGCTATGGCTACACCTTC. It translates to CASSPTGSYGYTF.

The chain combines TRBV5-1 with TRBJ2-1; TRBD2 aligns across 10 bases. Trimming cost V 7 bases and J 0 bases; bases outside gene matches: 4. Germline V gene lookup returns CDR1 SGHRS and CDR2 YFSETQ. The CDR3 is made up of 15 amino acids. In nucleotides, the CDR3 is TGCGCCAGCTTCCGACTAGCGGGCTCCTACAATGAGCAGTTCTTC. As protein: CASFRLAGSYNEQFF.

This clonotype has ten or more counts. The V and J genes are TRBV6-5 and TRBJ2-1; 10 bases agree with TRBD2. Trimming at V came to 6 bases and at J to 8 bases, leaving 19 bases not matched to a gene. Germline CDR1 MNHEY, CDR2 SVGAGI. This CDR3 has 18 amino acids. CDR3 sequence: CASSSELAGVRRGYEQFF. The DNA for the CDR3 is TGTGCCAGCAGCTCCGAGCTAGCGGGAGTTCGTAGGGGCTATGAGCAGTTCTTC.

The sample holds many counts of this clonotype. The gene calls are TRBV29-1 and TRBJ2-7; 7 nucleotides align to TRBD1. CDR3 size: 13 residues. Germline CDR1 SQVTM, CDR2 ANQGSEA. V dropped 6 bases and J dropped 4; count of bases not matched to a gene: 9. CDR3 nucleotide sequence: TGCAGCGTCGCCCACAGGACAGGTTACGAGCAGTACTTC. Its translation: CSVAHRTGYEQYF.

This clonotype has ten or more counts. The V call is TRBV20-1, the J call TRBJ2-1; D is unclear. V was cut by 0 bases and J by 3 bases, with 6 bases left in between. This CDR3 region has 13 residues. The V gene's germline CDR1 is DFQATT and CDR2 SNEGSKA (reference sequence). The CDR3 region is CSARDPDYNEQFF. The CDR3 DNA sequence: TGCAGTGCTAGAGACCCGGACTACAATGAGCAGTTCTTC.

About this clonotype: Germline and junction disagree at one end, which may indicate a read error. The chain joins TRBV12-3 or TRBV12-4 to TRBJ1-2; weak D call: TRBD1 (5 bases). This CDR3 has 14 amino acids. CDR3 sequence: CASSSLRVGHGYAF. CDR3 bases: TGTGCAAGCAGTTCCCTCAGGGTGGGTCATGGCTACGCCTTC.

This clonotype was recorded many times. The rearrangement joins TRBV6-1 to TRBJ1-2, with a tentative D call TRBD1 (6 bases). Trimming removed 5 bases at V and 8 bases at J, with 15 bases between. This CDR3 has 13 amino acids. Germline V CDR1 and CDR2: MNHNS, SASEGT. The CDR3 protein is CASSYRDIRGYTF. The DNA of the CDR3 is TGTGCCAGCAGTTACCGGGACATCAGGGGCTACACCTTC.

Many counts were recorded for this clonotype. The rearrangement links TRBV2 to TRBJ1-2; TRBD1 matches 9 bases. The CDR3 runs 13 residues. With V trimmed by 8 bases and J by 8 bases, 9 bases remained unmatched. In germline, CDR1 is SNHLY, CDR2 FYNNEI. The CDR3 DNA reads as TGTGCCAGCCGGACAGGGGAGGCAGGCGGCTACACCTTC. This sequence encodes CASRTGEAGGYTF.

In this sample, this clonotype turned up many times. The chain couples TRBV5-6 to TRBJ2-1, with 8 nucleotides matching TRBD2. The CDR3 runs to 16 residues. CDR1 is SGHDT, CDR2 YYEEEE, per germline. The V segment lost 3 bases and the J segment 7 bases; nucleotides outside the gene matches: 12. CDR3 nucleotides: TGTGCCAGCAGCTCCAACTGGCGGGAGGAGGTGAATGAGCAGTTCTTC. Residues: CASSSNWREEVNEQFF.

For this clonotype: Likely a read error: the CDR3 ends without its conserved phenylalanine or tryptophan. The V gene is TRBV30, the J gene TRBJ1-5; D gene uncertain. This CDR3 spans 14 amino acids. Between the trimmed V and J ends, which lost 1 base and 3 bases, there was a span of 10 bases. Germline-derived CDR1 and CDR2 are GTSNPN and SVGIG (reference sequence). The CDR3 DNA is TGTGCCTGGAGTGCCAAGATTCCCAATCAGCCCCAGCATGTT. This codes for CAWSAKIPNQPQHV.

J is TRBJ2-3 and V is TRBV5-1; D may correspond to TRBD1 or TRBD2 (5 bases each). Trimming cost V 4 bases and J 2 bases, with 14 bases left between them. This CDR3 is built from 15 residues. The germline V gene encodes CDR1 SGHRS and CDR2 YFSETQ. CDR3 in amino acids: CASSTYGAITDTQYF. For the CDR3, the DNA is TGCGCCAGCAGCACCTACGGGGCCATCACAGATACGCAGTATTTT.

This clonotype was observed many times. This rearrangement joins TRBV3-1 to TRBJ1-2; D gene uncertain. In germline, CDR1 is LGHDT, CDR2 YNNKEL (reference sequence). This CDR3 comprises 14 residues. Trimming removed 1 base at V and 11 bases at J, with 17 bases between. CDR3 in amino acids: CASSQATGSLGYTF. As DNA, the CDR3 is TGTGCCAGCAGCCAAGCAACCGGGTCATTAGGATACACCTTC.

This clonotype was picked up a small number of times. The rearrangement joins TRBV30 to TRBJ1-2; a weak D match, TRBD1 (5 bases). The CDR3 runs to 11 residues. Germline CDR1 reads GTSNPN; CDR2 reads SVGIG (reference sequence). V was trimmed by 5 bases and J by 4 bases, leaving 8 bases between them. DNA of the CDR3: TGTGCCTGGGGACAAAGCTATGGCTACACCTTC. Translation: CAWGQSYGYTF.

This clonotype was picked up many times. The CDR3 spells CASSRDGNSPLHF. In DNA, the CDR3 is TGTGCCAGTAGTCGGGATGGCAATTCACCCCTCCACTTT. This rearrangement joins TRBV19 to TRBJ1-6; D unclear. Per the germline V gene, CDR1 is LNHDA and CDR2 is SQIVND (reference sequence). With 5 bases removed from V and 7 bases from J, the gap between germline ends came to 9 bases. The CDR3 has 13 residues.

This clonotype was seen at least ten times. V usage is TRBV5-4 and J usage is TRBJ1-1; 9 positions match TRBD1. The V gene end was trimmed by 1 base and the J gene end by 1 base; junction bases not matched to a gene: 8. This CDR3 region has 17 residues. The germline V gene encodes CDR1 SGHNT and CDR2 YYREEE (reference sequence). CDR3 DNA sequence: TGTGCCAGCAGCTTGCCGGGACAGGGAAAGGCGAACACTGAAGCTTTCTTT. Its translation is CASSLPGQGKANTEAFF.

This clonotype appeared many times. The chain employs TRBV24-1 and TRBJ2-3; 10 bases align to TRBD2. The CDR3 covers 17 residues. The germline V gene has CDR1 KGHDR and CDR2 SFDVKD. Unmatched junction bases numbered 12, after V lost 5 bases and J lost 5 bases. The CDR3 loop reads CATSAASGTSAGDTQYF. In nucleotides, the CDR3 is TGTGCCACCAGTGCGGCCAGTGGGACTAGCGCGGGAGATACGCAGTATTTT.

This clonotype was seen ten or more times. The chain carries TRBV7-9 and TRBJ2-5, with D possibly matching TRBD2 (7 bases). From germline, CDR1 is SEHNR and CDR2 FQNEAQ (reference sequence). The CDR3 runs to 17 residues. V was shortened by 3 bases and J by 5 bases, with 22 bases between the two germline ends. The CDR3 reads CASSFPKTGRGKETQYF. CDR3 nucleotides: TGTGCCAGCAGCTTCCCAAAGACGGGGAGGGGGAAGGAGACCCAGTACTTC. Combining the CDR3 with reference TRBV7-9 and TRBJ2-5 gives the whole variable domain DTGVSQNPRHKITKRGQNVTFRCDPISEHNRLYWYRQTLGQGPEFLTYFQNEAQLEKSRLLSDRFSAERPKGSFSTLEIQRTEQGDSAMYLCASSFPKTGRGKETQYFGPGTRLLVL.